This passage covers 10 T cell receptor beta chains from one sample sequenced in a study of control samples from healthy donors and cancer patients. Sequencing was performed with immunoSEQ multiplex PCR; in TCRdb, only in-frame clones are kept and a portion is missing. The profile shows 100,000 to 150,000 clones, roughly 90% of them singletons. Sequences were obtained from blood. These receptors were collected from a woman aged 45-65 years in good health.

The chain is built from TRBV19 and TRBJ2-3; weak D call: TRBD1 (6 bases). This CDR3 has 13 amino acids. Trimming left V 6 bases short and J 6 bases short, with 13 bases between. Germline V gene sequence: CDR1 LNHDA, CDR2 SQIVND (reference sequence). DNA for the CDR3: TGTGCCAGTAGGGACCAGGGGAAGGATACGCAGTATTTT. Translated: CASRDQGKDTQYF.

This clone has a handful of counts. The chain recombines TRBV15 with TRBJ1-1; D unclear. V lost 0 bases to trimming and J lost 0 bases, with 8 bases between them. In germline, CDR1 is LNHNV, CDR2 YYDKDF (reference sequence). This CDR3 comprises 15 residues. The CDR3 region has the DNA TGTGCCACCAGCAGAGATACCTCGGTGAACACTGAAGCTTTCTTT. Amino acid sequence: CATSRDTSVNTEAFF.

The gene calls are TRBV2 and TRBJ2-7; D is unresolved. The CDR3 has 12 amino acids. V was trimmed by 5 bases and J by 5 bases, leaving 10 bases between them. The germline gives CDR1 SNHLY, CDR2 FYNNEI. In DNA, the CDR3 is TGTGCCAGCAGTAGTCAAGGTAACGAGCAGTACTTC. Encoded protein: CASSSQGNEQYF.

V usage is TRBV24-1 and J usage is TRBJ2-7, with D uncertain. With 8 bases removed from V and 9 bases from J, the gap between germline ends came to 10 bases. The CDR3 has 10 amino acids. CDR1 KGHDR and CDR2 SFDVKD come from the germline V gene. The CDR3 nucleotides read TGTGCCACCACCGGATCGGGGCAGTACTTC. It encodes CATTGSGQYF.

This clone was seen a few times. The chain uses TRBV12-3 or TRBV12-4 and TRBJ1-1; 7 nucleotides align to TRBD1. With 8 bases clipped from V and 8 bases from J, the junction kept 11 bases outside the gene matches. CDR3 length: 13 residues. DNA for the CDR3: TGTGCCAGCGGGACTGAAGGGGGCCGCGAAGCTTTCTTT. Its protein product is CASGTEGGREAFF.

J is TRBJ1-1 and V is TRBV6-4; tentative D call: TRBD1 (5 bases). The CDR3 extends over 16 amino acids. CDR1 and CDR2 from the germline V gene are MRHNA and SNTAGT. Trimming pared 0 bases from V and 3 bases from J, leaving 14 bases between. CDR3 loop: CASSDSDHRSDTEAFF. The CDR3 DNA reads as TGTGCCAGCAGTGACTCAGATCACAGGTCAGACACTGAAGCTTTCTTT.

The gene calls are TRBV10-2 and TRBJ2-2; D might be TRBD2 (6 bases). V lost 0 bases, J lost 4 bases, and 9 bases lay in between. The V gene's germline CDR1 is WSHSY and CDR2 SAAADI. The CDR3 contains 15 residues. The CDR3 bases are TGCGCCAGCAGTGAGTCGGGGGGACCCACCGGGGAGCTGTTTTTT. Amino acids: CASSESGGPTGELFF.

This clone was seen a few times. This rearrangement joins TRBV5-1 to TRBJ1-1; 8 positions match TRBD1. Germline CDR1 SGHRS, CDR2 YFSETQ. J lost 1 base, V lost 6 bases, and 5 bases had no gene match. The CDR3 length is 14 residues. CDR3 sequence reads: CASNRGGSNTEAFF. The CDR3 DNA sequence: TGCGCCAGCAACAGGGGGGGCTCGAACACTGAAGCTTTCTTT.

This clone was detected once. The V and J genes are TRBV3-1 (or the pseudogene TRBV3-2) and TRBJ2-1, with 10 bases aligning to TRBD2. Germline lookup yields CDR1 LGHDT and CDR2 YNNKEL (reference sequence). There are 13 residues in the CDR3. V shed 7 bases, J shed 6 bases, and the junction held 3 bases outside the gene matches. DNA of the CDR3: TGTGCCAGCACTAAGCGGGGGGGCAATGAGCAGTTCTTC. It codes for CASTKRGGNEQFF.

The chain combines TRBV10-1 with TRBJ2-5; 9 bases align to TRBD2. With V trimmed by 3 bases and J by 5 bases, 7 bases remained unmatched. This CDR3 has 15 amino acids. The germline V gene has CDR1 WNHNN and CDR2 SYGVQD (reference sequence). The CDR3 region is CASSDGGGASETQYF. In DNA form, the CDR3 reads TGCGCCAGCAGTGATGGCGGGGGGGCCTCGGAGACCCAGTACTTC.